The entry below describes one TCR beta chain. The CDR3 extends over 14 amino acids. CDR1 is SQVTM, CDR2 ANQGSEA, per germline. Trimming stripped 4 bases from V and 11 bases from J, with 23 bases between. RNA, once extracted, was reverse transcribed into cDNA for use as the sequencing template. Only in-frame clones appear in the TCRdb table, and some are missing; sequencing was by immunoSEQ multiplex PCR. The data contain 150,000 to 190,000 clones, about 51% of them singletons. This sample stems from a study of CD8+ T cells in alopecia areata. The sample was CD8+ T cells sorted from blood, taken at week 0. The sequence was collected from a human donor with alopecia areata. The gene calls are TRBV29-1 and TRBJ1-1, with TRBD1 as a possible D gene (5 bases). The CDR3 region has the DNA TGCAGCGTTGGAGGGGAAATAAGTCTTAGAGGGGCTTTCTTT. As protein: CSVGGEISLRGAFF.